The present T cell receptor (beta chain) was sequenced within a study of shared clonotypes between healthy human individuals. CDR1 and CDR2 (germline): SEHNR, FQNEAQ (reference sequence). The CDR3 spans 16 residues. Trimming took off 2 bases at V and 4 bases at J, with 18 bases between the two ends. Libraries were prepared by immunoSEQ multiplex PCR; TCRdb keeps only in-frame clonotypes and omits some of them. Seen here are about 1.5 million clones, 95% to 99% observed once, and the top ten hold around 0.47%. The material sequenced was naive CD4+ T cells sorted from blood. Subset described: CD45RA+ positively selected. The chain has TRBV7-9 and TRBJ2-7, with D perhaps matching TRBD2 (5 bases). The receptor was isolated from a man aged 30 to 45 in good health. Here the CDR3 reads CASSLSYRDQDYEQYF. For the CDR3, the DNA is TGTGCCAGCAGCTTATCTTACCGGGATCAGGATTACGAGCAGTACTTC. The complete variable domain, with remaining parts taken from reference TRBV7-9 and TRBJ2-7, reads DTGVSQNPRHKITKRGQNVTFRCDPISEHNRLYWYRQTLGQGPEFLTYFQNEAQLEKSRLLSDRFSAERPKGSFSTLEIQRTEQGDSAMYLCASSLSYRDQDYEQYFGPGTRLTVT.